A single sample gave rise to the 6 T cell receptor beta chains below, sequenced in a study of CD8 T cells in ankylosing spondylitis. TCRdb analysed the 5' RACE reads with MiXCR anew, one entry per CDR3 protein. The repertoire has about 360,000 distinct CDR3 sequences, approximately 22% of them found once; the top ten carry approximately 14%. Material for sequencing was blood, either unsorted or a sorted T cell fraction (not recorded which). Every receptor here comes from a male donor with ankylosing spondylitis or in good health (not recorded which).

The J gene is TRBJ2-1, the V gene TRBV15; a weak D match, TRBD2 (5 bases). Germline values: CDR1 LNHNV, CDR2 YYDKDF (reference sequence). Between the trimmed V and J ends, which lost 7 bases and 7 bases, there was a span of 17 bases. The CDR3 length is 14 residues. CDR3 nucleotide sequence: TGTGCCACCACCCCCGCGGGTTCGGGTAATGAGCAGTTCTTC. As protein: CATTPAGSGNEQFF.

The sample holds many counts of this clonotype. The J gene is TRBJ2-1, the V gene TRBV12-3 or TRBV12-4, with D possibly being TRBD1 (6 bases). V lost 6 bases, J lost 8 bases, and 8 bases lay in between. There are 11 residues in the CDR3. In DNA form, the CDR3 reads TGTGCCAGCAGGGACAGCTATGAGCAGTTCTTC. It codes for CASRDSYEQFF.

The chain couples TRBV6-2 or TRBV6-3 to TRBJ2-5, with D uncertain. CDR3 length: 12 amino acids. Trimming took 5 bases from V and 5 from J, leaving 9 bases between them. Looked up from germline, CDR1 is MNHEY and CDR2 is SVGEGT. The chain's CDR3 is CASSRPSETQYF. CDR3 sequence (DNA): TGTGCCAGCAGTAGACCTTCGGAGACCCAGTACTTC.

This clonotype was recorded a few times. The genes are TRBV6-1 and TRBJ1-2; D may be TRBD1 (5 bases). The V gene lost 7 bases and the J gene lost 8 bases, with 17 bases spanning the gap. Germline CDR1 is MNHNS and CDR2 is SASEGT. This CDR3 region has 13 residues. The CDR3 DNA sequence: TGTGCCAGCACCCGAGCCAGGGAAAAAGGCTACACCTTC. The encoded protein is CASTRAREKGYTF.

The rearrangement joins TRBV9 to TRBJ2-6, with D perhaps matching TRBD1 or TRBD2 (5 bases each). Germline V gives CDR1 SGDLS, CDR2 YYNGEE. The CDR3 contains 18 residues. The V and J ends lost 3 bases and 0 bases respectively, with 16 bases between them. The CDR3 spells CASSAPVRGISGANVLTF. The CDR3 region has the DNA TGTGCCAGCAGCGCCCCAGTGAGGGGTATCTCTGGGGCCAACGTCCTGACTTTC.

The count of this clonotype is one. The rearrangement links TRBV2 to TRBJ2-3, with D uncertain. This CDR3 is built from 13 residues. CDR1 and CDR2 from the germline V gene are SNHLY and FYNNEI. Trimming removed 6 bases from V and 2 bases from J, with 9 bases in between. The chain's CDR3 is CASRWVPTDTQYF. The CDR3 DNA reads TGTGCCAGCAGATGGGTCCCCACAGATACGCAGTATTTT.